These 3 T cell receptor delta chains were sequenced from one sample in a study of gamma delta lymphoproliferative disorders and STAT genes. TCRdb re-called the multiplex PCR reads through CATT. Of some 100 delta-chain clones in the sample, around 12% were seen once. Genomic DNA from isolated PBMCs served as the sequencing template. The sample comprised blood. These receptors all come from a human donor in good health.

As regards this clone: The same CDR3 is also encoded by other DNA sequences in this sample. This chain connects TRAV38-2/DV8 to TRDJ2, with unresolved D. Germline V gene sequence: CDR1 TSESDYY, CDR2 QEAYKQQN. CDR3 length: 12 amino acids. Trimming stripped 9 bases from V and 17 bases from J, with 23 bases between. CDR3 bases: TGTGCTTTCATGAAAGGAAACACACCTCTTTTCTTT. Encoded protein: CAFMKGNTPLFF. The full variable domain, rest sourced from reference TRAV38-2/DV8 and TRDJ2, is AQTVTQSQPEMSVQEAETVTLSCTYDTSESDYYLFWYKQPPSRQMILVIRQEAYKQQNATENRFSVNFQKAAKSFSLKISDSQLGDAAMYFCAFMKGNTPLFFGKGTQLIVEP.

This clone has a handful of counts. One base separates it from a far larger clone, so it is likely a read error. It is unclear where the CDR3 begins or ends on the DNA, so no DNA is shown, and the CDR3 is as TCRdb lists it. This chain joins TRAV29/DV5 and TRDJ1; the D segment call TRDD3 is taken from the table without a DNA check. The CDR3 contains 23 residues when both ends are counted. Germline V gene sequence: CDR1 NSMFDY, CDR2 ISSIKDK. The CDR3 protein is CSVLLCSKRVGDSSYGRGDKLIF.

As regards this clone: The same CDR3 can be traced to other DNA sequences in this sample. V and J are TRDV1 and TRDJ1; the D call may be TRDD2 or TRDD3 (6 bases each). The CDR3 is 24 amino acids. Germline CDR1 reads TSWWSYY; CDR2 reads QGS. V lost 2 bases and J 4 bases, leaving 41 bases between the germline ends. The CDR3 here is CALGEWLHRVPNAAGDDGVDKLIF. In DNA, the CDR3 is TGTGCTCTTGGGGAATGGCTTCACAGGGTTCCTAACGCGGCTGGGGATGATGGGGTCGATAAACTCATCTTT.